The clone carrying this TCR beta chain was seen ten or more times. The antigen is not known. These data are taken from a study of T cells in Graves' hyperthyroidism and ophthalmopathy. In the study overall: Peripheral blood was drawn at first diagnosis, prior to all treatment.

The investigators amplified TCR beta CDR3 regions from RNA transcripts. HTBI primers drove first-round RT-PCR of the TCR CDR3. TCRdb used MiXCR to reprocess the multiplex PCR reads, holding one entry per CDR3 protein. Of some 400,000 distinct CDR3 sequences in the sample, about 18% were seen once. Points from the study as a whole: Most expanded thyroid clonotypes above 0.001 also appeared in blood.

CDR1 is KGHSH and CDR2 is LQKENI in the germline V gene. CDR3 length: 15 residues. Trimming left V 1 base short and J 2 bases short, with 11 bases between. The chain is built from TRBV18 and TRBJ2-5; no firm D call. Sequenced: blood. The TCR originated in a woman aged 18 to 35 with Graves' hyperthyroidism. As DNA, the CDR3 is TGTGCCAGCTCACCACAGGCGAATCGGCAAGAGACCCAGTACTTC. Translating gives CASSPQANRQETQYF.